A selection of T cell receptor beta chains follows, all from one sample in a study of blood T cell repertoires in COVID-19. Assay used: immunoSEQ multiplex PCR; TCRdb lists only in-frame clones, some missing. This table holds approximately 200,000 clones, 75% to 90% found once. Sequencing was done on a sample of PBMCs or T cells enriched from blood (not recorded which). The receptor source for this set is a woman aged 18-29 years in a cohort exposed to, infected with or recovered from COVID-19 (not recorded which). Each CDR3 is given with its conserved first and last residue. Fields, in order: J gene, V gene, D gene, clone size, CDR3 DNA, CDR3 protein. D genes are given only for firm matches. The size field is filled for only some rows; it gives once, few, many or a size class.

j_call: TRBJ1-1; v_call: TRBV4-2; d_call: NA; clone_size: NA; cdr3_nt: TGTGCCAGCAGTTTACAGGTGAACACTGAAGCTTTCTTT; cdr3_aa: CASSLQVNTEAFF
j_call: TRBJ1-2; v_call: TRBV27; d_call: TRBD1; clone_size: once; cdr3_nt: TGTGCCAGCAGTCCTAGACAGGGACAAGCCTTGTTCTATGGCTACACCTTC; cdr3_aa: CASSPRQGQALFYGYTF
j_call: TRBJ1-1; v_call: TRBV29-1; d_call: TRBD1; clone_size: once; cdr3_nt: TGCAGCGGGGGACAGTGGGGCGACTCTGAAGCTTTCTTT; cdr3_aa: CSGGQWGDSEAFF
j_call: TRBJ2-3; v_call: TRBV7-6; d_call: NA; clone_size: NA; cdr3_nt: TGTGCCAGCAGCCCCCTCCCTAGCACAGATACGCAGTATTTT; cdr3_aa: CASSPLPSTDTQYF
j_call: TRBJ1-2; v_call: TRBV6-5; d_call: NA; clone_size: NA; cdr3_nt: TGTGCCAGCAGTTACTCGCCAGGGAAGGGCTACACCTTC; cdr3_aa: CASSYSPGKGYTF
j_call: TRBJ1-2; v_call: TRBV29-1; d_call: TRBD1; clone_size: NA; cdr3_nt: TGCAGCGTTGAAGCTCCACCGGGACAGGGGAACTATGGCTACACCTTC; cdr3_aa: CSVEAPPGQGNYGYTF
j_call: TRBJ1-2; v_call: TRBV18; d_call: NA; clone_size: NA; cdr3_nt: TGTGCCAGCTCACCAAGAGATCCGAACTATGGCTACACCTTC; cdr3_aa: CASSPRDPNYGYTF
j_call: TRBJ2-3; v_call: TRBV7-2; d_call: TRBD2; clone_size: NA; cdr3_nt: TGTGCCAGCAGCTTAAATAGCGGGAGCACAGATACGCAGTATTTT; cdr3_aa: CASSLNSGSTDTQYF
j_call: TRBJ2-7; v_call: TRBV19; d_call: TRBD1; clone_size: once; cdr3_nt: TGTGCCAGTAGTCCCTGGGCCCGGACAGGGGCGGAATACGAGCAGTACTTC; cdr3_aa: CASSPWARTGAEYEQYF
j_call: TRBJ2-1; v_call: TRBV6-4; d_call: NA; clone_size: NA; cdr3_nt: TGTGCCAGCAGTGCCAGCGGACTAAGGAATGAGCAGTTCTTC; cdr3_aa: CASSASGLRNEQFF
j_call: TRBJ2-1; v_call: TRBV2; d_call: TRBD2; clone_size: NA; cdr3_nt: TGTGCCAGCAGCGGTATAGCGGGAGCAGGCAATGAGCAGTTCTTC; cdr3_aa: CASSGIAGAGNEQFF